A selection of T cell receptor beta chains follows, all from one sample in a study of T cell repertoires in ileal Crohn's disease. Data came from immunoSEQ multiplex PCR; TCRdb stores just in-frame clones and leaves some out. The table lists some 60,000 clones, around nine tenths of them singletons, with approximately 2% in the top ten. Material: ileal tissue. These receptors all stem from an adult with Crohn's disease. The CDR3 runs from the conserved cysteine through the conserved F or W. Each record gives: J gene, clone size, D gene, V gene, CDR3 protein, CDR3 DNA. A D gene is named only where the DNA matches it firmly. Expanded clones get a size class; other rows say once, few or many, or leave the size out.

TRBJ1-4	.	.	TRBV6-5	CASSYRQFNEKLFF	TGTGCCAGCAGTTACCGACAGTTCAATGAAAAACTGTTTTTT
TRBJ2-1	.	.	TRBV5-6	CASSFSRPGVTIDYNEQFF	TGTGCCAGCAGCTTTTCCAGGCCAGGGGTAACTATTGACTACAATGAGCAGTTCTTC
TRBJ2-2	.	.	TRBV10-3	CAISGRMGLQNTGELFF	TGTGCCATCAGTGGGCGAATGGGCCTCCAGAACACCGGGGAGCTGTTTTTT
TRBJ1-4	.	.	TRBV5-1	CASSLVWAGEKLFF	TGCGCCAGCAGCTTGGTATGGGCGGGCGAAAAACTGTTTTTT
TRBJ2-3	once	.	TRBV19	CASSMNRDRDTQYF	TGTGCCAGTAGTATGAACAGGGATCGAGATACGCAGTATTTT
TRBJ2-7	.	TRBD1	TRBV7-2	CASSPRTGYEQYF	TGTGCCAGCAGCCCGAGGACAGGGTACGAGCAGTACTTC
TRBJ2-5	.	.	TRBV9	CASSVAPGGGRQETQYF	TGTGCCAGCAGCGTAGCCCCGGGGGGCGGGCGCCAAGAGACCCAGTACTTC
TRBJ1-2	once	.	TRBV28	CASSNPSNIGYTF	TGTGCCAGCAGCAACCCTTCTAATATAGGCTACACCTTC
TRBJ1-2	.	.	TRBV5-1	CASSLGGQDYGYTF	TGCGCCAGCAGCTTGGGGGGCCAGGACTATGGCTACACCTTC
TRBJ2-1	.	.	TRBV7-7	CASSLGGPNEQFF	TGTGCTAGCAGCTTAGGAGGGCCCAATGAGCAGTTCTTC
TRBJ1-3	.	.	TRBV6-5	CASSYSPPVSGNTIYF	TGTGCCAGCAGTTACTCTCCCCCGGTCTCTGGAAACACCATATATTTT
TRBJ1-3	.	.	TRBV4-3	CASSQDNRAGNTIYF	TGCGCCAGCAGCCAAGACAACAGGGCTGGAAACACCATATATTTT
TRBJ2-1	.	TRBD1	TRBV6-1	CASSARDSPSSYNEQFF	TGTGCCAGCAGTGCTCGGGACAGCCCGAGCTCCTACAATGAGCAGTTCTTC
TRBJ1-1	.	.	TRBV5-1	CASSSNLRNTEAFF	TGCGCCAGCAGCTCAAATTTGCGGAACACTGAAGCTTTCTTT
TRBJ1-2	.	.	TRBV23-1	CASKIVTTNGYTF	TGCGCCAGCAAGATAGTTACTACTAATGGCTACACCTTC
TRBJ2-6	.	.	TRBV7-9	CASTTVRQAPGANVLTF	TGTGCCAGCACCACGGTTAGGCAGGCCCCCGGGGCCAACGTCCTGACTTTC
TRBJ1-2	.	TRBD1	TRBV5-4	CASSNRQGLMSGYTF	TGTGCCAGCAGCAACAGACAGGGTTTGATGAGTGGCTACACCTTC
TRBJ2-7	.	TRBD1	TRBV9	CASSQTGGADYEQYF	TGTGCCAGCAGCCAGACAGGGGGCGCGGACTACGAGCAGTACTTC
TRBJ1-4	once	TRBD1	TRBV11-3	CASSPLPITGGLFF	TGTGCCAGCAGTCCCTTACCTATTACAGGGGGACTGTTTTTT
TRBJ2-5	.	TRBD2	TRBV7-9	CASSLTSGSGSLETQYF	TGTGCCAGCAGCTTGACTAGCGGGAGCGGAAGTCTAGAGACCCAGTACTTC
TRBJ1-1	.	TRBD1	TRBV29-1	CSVLLRQGTKGWNTEAFF	TGCAGCGTCCTCCTTCGACAGGGAACGAAGGGATGGAACACTGAAGCTTTCTTT
TRBJ2-1	.	.	TRBV4-1	CASSQEFPRSYNEQFF	TGCGCCAGCAGCCAAGAATTTCCTCGCTCCTACAATGAGCAGTTCTTC
TRBJ1-4	.	TRBD1	TRBV19	CASRTWTPGQDEKLFF	TGTGCCAGTAGGACATGGACCCCGGGACAGGATGAAAAACTGTTTTTT
TRBJ1-2	.	TRBD1	TRBV5-4	CASSFGDRVDYGYTF	TGTGCCAGCAGCTTCGGGGACAGGGTGGACTATGGCTACACCTTC